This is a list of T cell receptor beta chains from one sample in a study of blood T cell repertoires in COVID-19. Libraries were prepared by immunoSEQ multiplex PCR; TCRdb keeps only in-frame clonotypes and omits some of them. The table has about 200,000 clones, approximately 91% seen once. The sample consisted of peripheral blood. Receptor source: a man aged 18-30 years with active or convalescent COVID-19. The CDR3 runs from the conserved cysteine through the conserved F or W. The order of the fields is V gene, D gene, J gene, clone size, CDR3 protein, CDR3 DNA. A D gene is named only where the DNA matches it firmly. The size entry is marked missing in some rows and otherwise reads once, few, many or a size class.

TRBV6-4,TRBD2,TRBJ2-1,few,CASSGSGGAYNEQFF,TGTGCCAGCAGTGGTAGCGGGGGGGCCTACAATGAGCAGTTCTTC
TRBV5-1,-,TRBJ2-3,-,CASSRRASTDTQYF,TGCGCCAGCAGTAGGCGGGCCAGCACAGATACGCAGTATTTT
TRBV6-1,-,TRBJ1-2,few,CASSENPGKGYTF,TGTGCCAGCAGTGAAAATCCGGGTAAGGGCTACACCTTC
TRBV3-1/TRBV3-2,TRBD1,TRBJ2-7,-,CASSPQAGQGYEQYF,TGTGCCAGCAGCCCCCAAGCAGGACAGGGTTACGAGCAGTACTTC
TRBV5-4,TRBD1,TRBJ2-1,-,CASSFGQGAYNEQFF,TGTGCCAGCAGCTTCGGGCAGGGGGCCTACAATGAGCAGTTCTTC
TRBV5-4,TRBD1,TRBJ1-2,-,CASSLQSGRGHGYTF,TGTGCCAGCAGCTTGCAGTCCGGCAGGGGGCATGGCTACACCTTC
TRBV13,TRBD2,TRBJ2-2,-,CASSLGTSGSNTGELFF,TGTGCCAGCAGCTTAGGCACTAGCGGGTCTAACACCGGGGAGCTGTTTTTT
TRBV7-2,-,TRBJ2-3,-,CASSWSSTSTDTQYF,TGTGCCAGCAGCTGGTCTTCGACTAGCACAGATACGCAGTATTTT
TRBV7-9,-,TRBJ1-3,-,CASSLAGQVGNTIYF,TGTGCCAGCAGCTTAGCAGGCCAGGTTGGAAACACCATATATTTT
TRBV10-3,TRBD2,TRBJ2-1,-,CAISVRGGPDGNEQFF,TGTGCCATCAGTGTTCGGGGGGGGCCGGACGGTAATGAGCAGTTCTTC
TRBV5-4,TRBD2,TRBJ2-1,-,CASSVSTSGSYNEQFF,TGTGCCAGCAGCGTATCTACTAGCGGCTCCTACAATGAGCAGTTCTTC
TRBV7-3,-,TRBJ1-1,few,CASSSTGTTEAFF,TGTGCCAGCAGCTCTACAGGGACCACTGAAGCTTTCTTT
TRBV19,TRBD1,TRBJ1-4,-,CASSALGTGFSNEKLFF,TGTGCCAGTAGTGCCCTGGGGACAGGGTTTTCTAATGAAAAACTGTTTTTT
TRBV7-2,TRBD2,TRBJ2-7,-,CASSLVSTSEYEQYF,TGTGCCAGCAGCTTAGTTTCGACTAGCGAGTACGAGCAGTACTTC
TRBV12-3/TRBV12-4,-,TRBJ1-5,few,CASSSGGNQPQHF,TGTGCCAGCAGTTCGGGGGGCAATCAGCCCCAGCATTTT
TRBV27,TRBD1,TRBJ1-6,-,CASSSGQGNSPLHF,TGTGCCAGCAGTTCGGGACAGGGTAATTCACCCCTCCACTTT
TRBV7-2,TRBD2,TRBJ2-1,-,CASSLGAGETYNEQFF,TGTGCCAGCAGCTTAGGGGCGGGAGAAACCTACAATGAGCAGTTCTTC
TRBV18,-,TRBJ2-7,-,CASSVQEGYEQYF,TGTGCCAGCTCAGTCCAGGAGGGCTACGAGCAGTACTTC
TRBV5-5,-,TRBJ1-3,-,CASSGLGTGNTIYF,TGTGCCAGCAGCGGACTGGGAACTGGAAACACCATATATTTT
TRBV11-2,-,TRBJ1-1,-,CASSSESDSEAFF,TGTGCCAGCAGCTCGGAGAGTGACTCTGAAGCTTTCTTT
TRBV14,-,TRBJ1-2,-,CASSQVPTPNYGYTF,TGTGCCAGCAGCCAAGTCCCGACACCGAACTATGGCTACACCTTC
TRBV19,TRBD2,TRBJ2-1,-,CASSTPRGPSGRSYNEQFF,TGTGCCAGTAGTACGCCCAGGGGTCCCAGCGGGAGATCGTACAATGAGCAGTTCTTC
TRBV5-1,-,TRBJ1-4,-,CASSVRPGPNEKLFF,TGCGCCAGCAGCGTCCGGCCAGGCCCTAATGAAAAACTGTTTTTT
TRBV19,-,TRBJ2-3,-,CASSKTTDTQYF,TGTGCCAGTAGTAAAACTACCGATACGCAGTATTTT
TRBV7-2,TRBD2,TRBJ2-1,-,CASSFQAGGYEQFF,TGTGCCAGCAGCTTTCAAGCGGGGGGCTATGAGCAGTTCTTC
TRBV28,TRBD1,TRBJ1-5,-,CAGGTGGDSNQPQHF,TGTGCCGGGGGGACAGGCGGGGATAGCAATCAGCCCCAGCATTTT
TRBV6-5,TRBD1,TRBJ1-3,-,CASSYGQGAPGNTIYF,TGTGCCAGCAGTTACGGGCAGGGGGCTCCCGGAAACACCATATATTTT
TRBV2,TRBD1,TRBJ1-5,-,CASTRQGGDNQPQHF,TGTGCCAGCACCCGTCAGGGGGGTGACAATCAGCCCCAGCATTTT
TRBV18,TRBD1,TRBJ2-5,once,CASSSGGRETQYF,TGTGCCTCTTCGTCAGGGGGCCGGGAGACCCAGTACTTC
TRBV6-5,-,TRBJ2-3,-,CASSRSYTDTQYF,TGTGCCAGCAGCCGATCCTACACAGATACGCAGTATTTT
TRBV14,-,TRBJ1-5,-,CASSPDSYQPQHF,TGTGCCAGCAGCCCGGACAGCTATCAGCCCCAGCATTTT
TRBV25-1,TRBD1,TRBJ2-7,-,CASSLGQGTYEQYF,TGTGCCAGCAGTTTAGGACAGGGAACATACGAGCAGTACTTC
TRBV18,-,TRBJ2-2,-,CASSPRIGSLSGELFF,TGTGCCAGCTCACCACGAATCGGGAGTTTGTCTGGGGAGCTGTTTTTT
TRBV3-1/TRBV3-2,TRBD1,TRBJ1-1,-,CASKGVAGGVRNTEAFF,TGTGCCAGCAAGGGGGTTGCAGGGGGCGTCCGGAACACTGAAGCTTTCTTT
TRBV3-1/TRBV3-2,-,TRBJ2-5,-,CASSRGTETQYF,TGTGCCAGCAGCAGGGGGACCGAGACCCAGTACTTC
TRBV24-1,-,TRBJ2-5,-,CATSDSRLEETQYF,TGTGCCACCAGTGATTCTCGACTAGAAGAGACCCAGTACTTC
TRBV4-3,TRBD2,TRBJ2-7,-,CASSREAGGSGEQYF,TGCGCCAGCAGCCGAGAAGCGGGAGGATCAGGCGAGCAGTACTTC
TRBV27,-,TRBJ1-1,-,CASSLRGGNMMEAFF,TGTGCCAGCAGTCTAAGGGGGGGGAATATGATGGAGGCTTTCTTT
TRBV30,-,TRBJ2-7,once,CAWSVKGGVEQYF,TGTGCCTGGAGTGTTAAAGGAGGGGTCGAGCAGTACTTC
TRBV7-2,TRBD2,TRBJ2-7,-,CASSLLSGSREQYF,TGTGCCAGCAGCTTACTTAGCGGGAGTAGGGAGCAGTACTTC
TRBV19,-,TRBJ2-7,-,CASSISGPGPTYEQYF,TGTGCCAGTAGTATATCGGGTCCGGGTCCTACCTACGAGCAGTACTTC
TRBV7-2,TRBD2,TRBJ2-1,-,CASSTGLAGIEQFF,TGTGCCAGCAGCACCGGACTAGCGGGGATTGAGCAGTTCTTC
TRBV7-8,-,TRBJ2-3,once,CASSLEGRRVVDTQYF,TGTGCCAGCAGCTTGGAAGGACGGAGGGTGGTAGATACGCAGTATTTT
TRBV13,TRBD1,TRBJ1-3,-,CASSWRTGGTSGNTIYF,TGTGCCAGCAGCTGGAGGACAGGGGGGACCTCTGGAAACACCATATATTTT